These T cell receptor beta chains were read from a single sample in a study of shared clonotypes between healthy human individuals. Profiling relied on immunoSEQ multiplex PCR, and the TCRdb table lists in-frame clones only, not all of them. The table has fewer than 800,000 clones, about 91% seen once. Sequencing input: naive CD8+ T cells sorted from blood. All receptors derive from a man aged 25-45 years in good health. Each CDR3 is given without its conserved first and last residue. Size is stated for part of the rows, as once, few or many counts, or as a class when the clone is expanded.

CDR3aa | abundance | v_gene | len | j_gene
ASRPGQMFNTEAF | NA | TRBV28 | 13 | TRBJ1-1
ASSPGGLEDEQY | NA | TRBV7-8 | 12 | TRBJ2-7
ASSVSGRAPSSYNEQF | once | TRBV7-9 | 16 | TRBJ2-1
ASSPAGGETQY | NA | TRBV7-9 | 11 | TRBJ2-5
ASSFGETQY | NA | TRBV28 | 9 | TRBJ2-5
ASSAGTSGGDTQY | NA | TRBV9 | 13 | TRBJ2-3
SVGLAGRAEQY | NA | TRBV29-1 | 11 | TRBJ2-7
ASSVGGRGTDTQY | NA | TRBV6-1 | 13 | TRBJ2-3
ASSPQGSSYEQY | once | TRBV28 | 12 | TRBJ2-7
ASRLKAPKGSEQF | NA | TRBV27 | 13 | TRBJ2-1
ASSLERESRYEQY | NA | TRBV7-9 | 13 | TRBJ2-7
ASSIRGHSQETQY | once | TRBV7-9 | 13 | TRBJ2-5
ASSQDRGGADGYT | NA | TRBV4-3 | 13 | TRBJ1-2
ASTFQGASTGELF | NA | TRBV6-6 | 13 | TRBJ2-2
ASSLTGTGGDEQY | once | TRBV5-1 | 13 | TRBJ2-7
ASRNRDRGLETQY | NA | TRBV11-2 | 13 | TRBJ2-5